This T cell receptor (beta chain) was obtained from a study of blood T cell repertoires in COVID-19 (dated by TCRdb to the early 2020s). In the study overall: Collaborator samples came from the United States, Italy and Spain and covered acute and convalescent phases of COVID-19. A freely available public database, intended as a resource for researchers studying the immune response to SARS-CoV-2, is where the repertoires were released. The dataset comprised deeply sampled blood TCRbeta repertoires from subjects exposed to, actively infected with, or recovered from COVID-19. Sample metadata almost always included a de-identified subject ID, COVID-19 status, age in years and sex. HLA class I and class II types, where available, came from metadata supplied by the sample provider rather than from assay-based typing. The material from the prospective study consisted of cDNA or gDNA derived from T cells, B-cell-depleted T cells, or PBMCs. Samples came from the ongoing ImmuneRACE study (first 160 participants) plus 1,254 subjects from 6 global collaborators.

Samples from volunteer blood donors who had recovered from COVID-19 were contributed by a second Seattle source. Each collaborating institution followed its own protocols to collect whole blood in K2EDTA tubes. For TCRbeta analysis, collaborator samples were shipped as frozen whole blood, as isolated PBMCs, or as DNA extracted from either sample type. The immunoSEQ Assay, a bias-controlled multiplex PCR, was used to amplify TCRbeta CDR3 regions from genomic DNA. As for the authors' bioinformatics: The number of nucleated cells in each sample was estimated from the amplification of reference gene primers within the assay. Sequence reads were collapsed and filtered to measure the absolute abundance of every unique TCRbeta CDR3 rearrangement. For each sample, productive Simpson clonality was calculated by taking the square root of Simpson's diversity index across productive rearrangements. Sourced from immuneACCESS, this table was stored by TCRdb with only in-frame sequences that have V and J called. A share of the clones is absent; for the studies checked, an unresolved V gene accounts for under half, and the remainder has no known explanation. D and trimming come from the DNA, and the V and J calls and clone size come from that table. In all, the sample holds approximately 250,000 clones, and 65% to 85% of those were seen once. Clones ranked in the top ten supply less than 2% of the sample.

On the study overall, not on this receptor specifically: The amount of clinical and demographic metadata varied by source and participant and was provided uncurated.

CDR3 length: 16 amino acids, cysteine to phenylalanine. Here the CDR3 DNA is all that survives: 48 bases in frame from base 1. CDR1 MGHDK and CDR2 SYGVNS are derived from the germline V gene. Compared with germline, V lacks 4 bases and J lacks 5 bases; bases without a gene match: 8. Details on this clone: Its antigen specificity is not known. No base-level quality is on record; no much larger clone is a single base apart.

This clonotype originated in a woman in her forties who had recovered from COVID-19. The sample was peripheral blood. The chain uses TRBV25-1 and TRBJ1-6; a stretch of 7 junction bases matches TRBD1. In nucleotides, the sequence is TGTGCCAGCAGTGTCGCCGGGACAGCAAATAATTCACCCCTCCACTTT. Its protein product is CASSVAGTANNSPLHF.